The sample holds a few counts of the clone carrying this TCR beta chain. These data are taken from a study of identical twins' blood T cells. CDR1 and CDR2 (germline): SGDLS, YYNGEE. V was trimmed by 0 bases and J by 5 bases, leaving 8 bases between them. CDR3 length equals 13 residues. Each CDR3 protein gets one entry after TCRdb re-called the 5' RACE reads with MiXCR. Among about 370,000 distinct CDR3 sequences, roughly 28% were seen once, and the ten largest hold 5.5% to 6.5%. The sequence was collected from a woman aged 18 to 50 in good health. The rearrangement uses TRBV9 and TRBJ1-2, with D maybe TRBD1 (5 bases). Sequencing used PBMCs. Written as DNA, the CDR3 is TGTGCCAGCAGCGTAGTATCAGGGTATGGCTACACCTTC. This codes for CASSVVSGYGYTF.